Each of the 30 T cell receptor beta chains below was sequenced from the same sample in a study of T cell repertoires in aging, cancer and after chemotherapy. Amplification of TCR beta used genomic DNA extracted from peripheral blood. Rearranged V-D-J TRB sequences were amplified with a mixed TRB-A/B primer pool. TCRdb analysed the multiplex PCR reads with MiXCR anew, one entry per CDR3 protein. The data contain approximately 9,700 distinct CDR3 sequences, less than 30% of them singletons. What was sequenced was blood. These receptors were collected from a human donor in good health.

Of note for this clonotype: The junction departs from the called germline gene at one end, perhaps through a read error. The chain couples TRBV5-1 to TRBJ2-1, with unresolved D. CDR1 and CDR2 from the germline V gene are SGHRS and YFSETQ. The length of the CDR3 is 16 residues. CDR3 loop: CASSRQAGGAQNEQFF. The CDR3 DNA follows: TGTGCCAGCAGCCGCCAGGCAGGCGGAGCCCAGAATGAGCAGTTCTTC.

The chain is built from TRBV5-6 and TRBJ1-1; D gene uncertain. V lost 4 bases to trimming and J lost 2 bases, with 12 bases between them. Germline V CDR1 and CDR2: SGHDT, YYEEEE. The CDR3 loop spans 14 amino acids. The CDR3 region has the DNA TGTGCCAGCAGCCTCAAGAGAGGTAACACTGAAGCTTTCTTT. Its protein is CASSLKRGNTEAFF.

This clonotype ranks as medium-sized. The chain employs TRBV6-5 and TRBJ2-2; TRBD1 aligns across 8 bases. Per the germline V gene, CDR1 is MNHEY and CDR2 is SVGAGI. The V gene end was trimmed by 5 bases and the J gene end by 0 bases; junction bases not matched to a gene: 2. CDR3 size: 15 residues. As DNA, the CDR3 is TGTGCCAGCAGTCCAGGGGGCGCGAACACCGGGGAGCTGTTTTTT. It specifies CASSPGGANTGELFF.

This chain connects TRBV27 to TRBJ1-1; no clear D gene. CDR1 is MNHEY, CDR2 SMNVEV, per germline (reference sequence). The CDR3 spans 13 residues. The ends were cut back, 3 bases at V and 4 bases at J, with 9 bases in the middle. The CDR3 protein is CASSFGRGTEAFF. The CDR3 DNA follows: TGTGCCAGCAGTTTCGGTCGGGGCACTGAAGCTTTCTTT.

This clonotype came up a few times. This sequence joins TRBV5-1 and TRBJ1-1, with 7 nucleotides matching TRBD1. This CDR3 region has 15 residues. Germline lookup yields CDR1 SGHRS and CDR2 YFSETQ. Trimming cost V 0 bases and J 1 base; bases outside gene matches: 3. Written as DNA, the CDR3 is TGCGCCAGCAGCTTGGAGGGGACAGCGAACACTGAAGCTTTCTTT. This translates into CASSLEGTANTEAFF.

This chain joins TRBV5-4 and TRBJ1-6; TRBD1 aligns across 8 bases. The CDR3 spans 15 residues. Germline lookup yields CDR1 SGHNT and CDR2 YYREEE (reference sequence). Trimming took 0 bases from V and 9 from J; bases not matched to a gene: 5. CDR3 sequence reads: CASSLDRGTGSPLHF. In nucleotides, the CDR3 is TGTGCCAGCAGCTTGGACAGGGGGACGGGTTCACCCCTCCACTTT.

This clonotype was found a few times. This sequence joins TRBV19 and TRBJ2-1; no definite D call. The V and J ends lost 2 bases and 6 bases respectively, with 11 bases between them. CDR3 length: 14 residues. Germline V gene lookup returns CDR1 LNHDA and CDR2 SQIVND (reference sequence). This chain's CDR3 is CASSIISPGNEQFF. CDR3 in DNA: TGTGCCAGTAGTATAATATCTCCAGGCAATGAGCAGTTCTTC.

As for this clonotype: This may be a read error, as it is one base from a much larger clone. The chain employs TRBV6-5 and TRBJ2-7, with 8 bases identical to TRBD1. CDR1 is MNHEY, CDR2 SVGAGI, per germline. This CDR3 has 15 residues. CDR3 region: CAGSYSDRALYEQYF. The CDR3 DNA reads as TGTGCCGGCAGTTACTCGGACAGGGCCCTATACGAGCAGTACTTC.

By its share, this clonotype is medium-sized. In DNA form, the CDR3 reads TGCAGTGCTAGCTCAGCAGGGGGTGGACATTCACCCCTCCACTTT. It translates to CSASSAGGGHSPLHF. V is TRBV20-1 and J is TRBJ1-6; 7 nucleotides align to TRBD1. Germline V gene lookup returns CDR1 DFQATT and CDR2 SNEGSKA (reference sequence). This CDR3 has 15 residues. The ends lost 3 bases at V and 8 bases at J; junction bases unmatched: 10.

To note about this clonotype: The germline gene is not matched at one end of the junction; a read error may be the cause. V gene TRBV11-2 combines with J gene TRBJ2-5; no definite D call. The DNA matches TRBJ2-7 better at its end, which makes the J call doubtful. This CDR3 is 14 amino acids long. Germline CDR1 is SGHAT and CDR2 is FQNNGV. Written as DNA, the CDR3 is TGCGCCAGCAGACCCCGTCAAGCCTCCTACGAGCAGTACTTC. Translated: CASRPRQASYEQYF.

V gene TRBV6-1 combines with J gene TRBJ1-1, with 12 bases identical to TRBD1. The ends lost 6 bases at V and 5 bases at J; junction bases unmatched: 7. There are 15 residues in the CDR3. CDR1 and CDR2 (germline): MNHNS, SASEGT. In DNA form, the CDR3 reads TGTGCCAGCAGAAGCCGGGACAGGGGGCCAACTGAAGCTTTCTTT. Its protein is CASRSRDRGPTEAFF.

Within the sample, this clonotype is medium-sized. The chain combines TRBV30 with TRBJ2-2; the match to TRBD1 covers 8 bases. The CDR3 loop spans 13 amino acids. The V and J ends lost 2 bases and 6 bases, in that order; junction bases with no gene match: 2. Per germline, CDR1 GTSNPN and CDR2 SVGIG (reference sequence). In nucleotides, the CDR3 is TGTGCCTGGAGTCCAGGGGGCCCCGGGGAGCTGTTTTTT. Protein product: CAWSPGGPGELFF.

The V call is TRBV5-1, the J call TRBJ2-7; D is undetermined. Trimming shortened V by 1 base and J by 5 bases, and 10 bases separated the two germline ends. The CDR3 spans 13 residues. CDR1 is SGHRS and CDR2 is YFSETQ in the germline V gene. In DNA, the CDR3 is TGCGCCAGCAGCTTGAGGCTAGACGACGAGCAGTACTTC. Residues: CASSLRLDDEQYF.

Only one count was recorded for this clonotype. Possible read error: a much larger clone is one base away. This chain uses TRBV19 with TRBJ1-1, with D unclear. Trimming removed 3 bases at V and 9 bases at J, with 8 bases between. The CDR3 contains 11 residues. Germline CDR1 and CDR2: LNHDA and SQIVND (reference sequence). CDR3 in DNA: TGTGCCAGTAGTATGGGCGCTAAAGCTTTCTTT. This codes for CASSMGAKAFF.

This chain uses TRBV11-2 with TRBJ2-3, with D unclear. Trimming cost V 0 bases and J 3 bases, with 7 bases left between them. The CDR3 consists of 14 residues. Germline values: CDR1 SGHAT, CDR2 FQNNGV. CDR3 coding DNA: TGTGCCAGCAGCTTAGATCGAGTAACAGATACGCAGTATTTT. Translating gives CASSLDRVTDTQYF.

The rearrangement joins TRBV5-1 to TRBJ2-7; D is uncertain. The CDR3 extends over 14 amino acids. Germline lookup yields CDR1 SGHRS and CDR2 YFSETQ. Trimming took off 0 bases at V and 2 bases at J, with 9 bases between the two ends. The CDR3 nucleotides read TGCGCCAGCAGCTTGGCTCCAACCCCCTACGAGCAGTACTTC. Protein product: CASSLAPTPYEQYF.

The sample holds a few counts of this clonotype. The chain has TRBV10-3 and TRBJ2-7; 7 positions agree with TRBD2. This CDR3 spans 13 amino acids. The trim removed 8 bases at V and 0 bases at J, leaving 4 bases unmatched. The V gene's germline CDR1 is ENHRY and CDR2 SYGVKD. The CDR3 DNA is TGTGCCATCGGGGCTAGCGGCTCCTACGAGCAGTACTTC. Encoded protein: CAIGASGSYEQYF.

J is TRBJ2-7 and V is TRBV30, with 11 bases that match TRBD1. The CDR3 extends over 14 amino acids. With 2 bases clipped from V and 9 bases from J, the junction kept 9 bases outside the gene matches. CDR1 and CDR2 from the germline V gene are GTSNPN and SVGIG (reference sequence). CDR3 protein: CAWSTGQGVLWQYF. The DNA of the CDR3 is TGTGCCTGGAGTACGGGACAGGGGGTTCTGTGGCAGTACTTC. Full variable domain (missing parts from reference TRBV30 and TRBJ2-7): SQTIHQWPATLVQPVGSPLSLECTVEGTSNPNLYWYRQAAGRGLQLLFYSVGIGQISSEVPQNLSASRPQDRQFILSSKKLLLSDSGFYLCAWSTGQGVLWQYFGPGTRLTVT.

By share, this clonotype ranks as medium-sized. The chain employs TRBV19 and TRBJ1-5; 8 positions match TRBD1. This CDR3 spans 14 amino acids. V lost 3 bases and J lost 4; bases outside the gene matches: 2. Germline lookup yields CDR1 LNHDA and CDR2 SQIVND (reference sequence). CDR3: CASSIRQGNQPQHF. The CDR3 DNA reads TGTGCCAGTAGTATTAGACAGGGGAATCAGCCCCAGCATTTT.

The J gene is TRBJ2-1, the V gene TRBV20-1, with D possibly TRBD2 on 6 matching bases. CDR3 size: 17 residues. The germline gives CDR1 DFQATT, CDR2 SNEGSKA (reference sequence). Trimming stripped 1 base from V and 7 bases from J, with 23 bases between. CDR3 region: CSARGTRMTAGPNEQFF. The DNA for the CDR3 is TGCAGTGCTAGAGGTACTCGTATGACTGCGGGACCTAATGAGCAGTTCTTC.

By proportion, this clonotype is medium-sized. The rearrangement links TRBV6-5 to TRBJ1-3, with D possibly being TRBD1 (6 bases). V was shortened by 4 bases and J by 0 bases, with 13 bases between the two germline ends. CDR1 and CDR2 (germline): MNHEY, SVGAGI. The CDR3 contains 16 residues. This CDR3 reads CASSWGGGASGNTIYF. In DNA form, the CDR3 reads TGTGCCAGCAGTTGGGGAGGGGGGGCCTCTGGAAACACCATATATTTT.

This clonotype was counted a few times. V and J are TRBV19 and TRBJ1-1; tentative D call: TRBD1 (5 bases). Looked up from germline, CDR1 is LNHDA and CDR2 is SQIVND (reference sequence). Trimming cost V 5 bases and J 3 bases, with 25 bases left between them. The CDR3 spans 18 residues. The CDR3 region has the DNA TGTGCCAGTAGTCCTCTTGGGGCAGGGCTGATGGGGGACACTGAAGCTTTCTTT. As protein: CASSPLGAGLMGDTEAFF.

The chain uses TRBV5-4 and TRBJ1-1; no definite D call. Germline values: CDR1 SGHNT, CDR2 YYREEE (reference sequence). This CDR3 region has 14 residues. The V gene lost 7 bases and the J gene lost 4 bases, with 17 bases spanning the gap. CDR3 residues: CASSRSGEATEAFF. CDR3 in DNA: TGTGCCAGCTCGCGCAGCGGCGAAGCCACTGAAGCTTTCTTT.

This clonotype turned up a few times. This chain links TRBV14 with TRBJ2-7, with a weak D call TRBD1 (6 bases). Germline CDR1 reads SGHDN; CDR2 reads FVKESK. This CDR3 contains 16 residues. Deletions cut 2 bases from V and 3 bases from J, with 17 bases between. The CDR3 sequence: CASSQYGLGADYEQYF. CDR3 coding DNA: TGTGCCAGCAGCCAATACGGTCTGGGGGCGGACTACGAGCAGTACTTC.

The V and J genes are TRBV6-6 and TRBJ1-1, with 9 bases that match TRBD1. Trimming at V came to 4 bases and at J to 10 bases, leaving 13 bases not matched to a gene. This CDR3 has 15 residues. The germline CDR1 and CDR2 sequences are MNHNY and SVGAGI (reference sequence). The CDR3 spells CASSSPGQGGVGAFF. The CDR3 coding sequence is TGTGCCAGCAGTTCTCCGGGACAGGGAGGCGTGGGAGCTTTCTTT.

Within the sample, this clonotype is medium-sized (0.01 to 0.1%). Here the CDR3 DNA reads TGCAGCGTTGATGGGACTAGCAAGCACCAGTACTTC. Translating gives CSVDGTSKHQYF. The chain couples TRBV29-1 to TRBJ2-5, with 9 bases matching TRBD2. Germline V CDR1 and CDR2: SQVTM, ANQGSEA. This CDR3 is 12 amino acids long. The trim removed 3 bases at V and 10 bases at J, leaving 6 bases unmatched.

This sequence joins TRBV7-9 and TRBJ2-1; D not certain. Germline values: CDR1 SEHNR, CDR2 FQNEAQ (reference sequence). Trimming cost V 5 bases and J 2 bases, with 13 bases left between them. The CDR3 has 15 amino acids. In DNA, the CDR3 is TGTGCCAGCAGCCCGTGGCCAGGTACCTACAATGAGCAGTTCTTC. Protein: CASSPWPGTYNEQFF.

The chain couples TRBV13 to TRBJ2-5; D possibly matches TRBD1 or TRBD2 (6 bases each). Trimming pared 5 bases from V and 2 bases from J, leaving 15 bases between. The CDR3 contains 15 residues. Germline V gives CDR1 PRHDT, CDR2 FYEKMQ (reference sequence). The CDR3 bases are TGTGCCAGCAGCGCCGGGGGCGAGGGGCAAGAGACCCAGTACTTC. This encodes CASSAGGEGQETQYF.

This chain uses TRBV4-1 with TRBJ2-7; D ambiguous. Germline loops: CDR1 MGHRA, CDR2 YSYEKL. The CDR3 covers 14 residues. V gave up 4 bases and J gave up 5 bases, with 15 bases separating them. CDR3 DNA sequence: TGCGCCAGCAGCCCCAGCCTCACCTTGGACGAGCAGTACTTC. This codes for CASSPSLTLDEQYF.

This clonotype was picked up a small number of times. The rearrangement joins TRBV19 to TRBJ1-5, with 8 bases aligning to TRBD1. The V and J ends lost 5 bases and 4 bases, in that order; junction bases with no gene match: 4. Per germline, CDR1 LNHDA and CDR2 SQIVND (reference sequence). The CDR3 totals 14 residues. The CDR3 DNA follows: TGTGCCAGTAGTCGGACAGGGCCGAATCAGCCCCAGCATTTT. It specifies CASSRTGPNQPQHF.